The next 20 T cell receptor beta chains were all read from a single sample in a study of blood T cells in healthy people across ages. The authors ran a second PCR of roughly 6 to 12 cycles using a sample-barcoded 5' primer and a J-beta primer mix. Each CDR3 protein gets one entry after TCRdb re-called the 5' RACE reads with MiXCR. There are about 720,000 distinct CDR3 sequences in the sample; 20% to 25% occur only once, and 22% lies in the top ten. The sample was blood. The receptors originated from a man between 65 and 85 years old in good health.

Written as DNA, the CDR3 is TGCAGTGCCGCCTCCAGCGGGGGCCCCGCAGATACGCAGTATTTT. Its protein product is CSAASSGGPADTQYF. This chain uses TRBV20-1 with TRBJ2-3, with 8 bases matching TRBD2. J gave up 4 bases and V 6 bases, and 12 bases lay outside the gene matches. The CDR3 length is 15 residues. CDR1 DFQATT and CDR2 SNEGSKA come from the germline V gene (reference sequence).

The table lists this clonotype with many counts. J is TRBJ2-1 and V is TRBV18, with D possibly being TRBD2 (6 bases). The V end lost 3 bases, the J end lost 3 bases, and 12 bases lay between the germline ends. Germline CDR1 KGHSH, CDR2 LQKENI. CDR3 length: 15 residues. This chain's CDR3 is CASSPRTTYYNEQFF. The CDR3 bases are TGTGCCAGCTCACCGCGGACTACATACTACAATGAGCAGTTCTTC.

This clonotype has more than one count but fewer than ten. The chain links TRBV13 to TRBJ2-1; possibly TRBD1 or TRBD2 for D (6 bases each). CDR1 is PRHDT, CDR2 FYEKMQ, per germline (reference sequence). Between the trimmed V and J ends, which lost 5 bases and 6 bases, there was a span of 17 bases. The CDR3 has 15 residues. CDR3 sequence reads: CASSPRGDGINEQFF. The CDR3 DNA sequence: TGTGCCAGCAGCCCGAGGGGGGACGGAATCAATGAGCAGTTCTTC.

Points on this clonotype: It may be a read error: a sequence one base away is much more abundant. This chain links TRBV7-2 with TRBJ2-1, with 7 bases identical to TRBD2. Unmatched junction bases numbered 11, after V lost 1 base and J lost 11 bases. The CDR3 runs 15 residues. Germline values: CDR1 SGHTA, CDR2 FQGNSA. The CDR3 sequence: CASSLDWTRGNKQFF. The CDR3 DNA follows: TGTGCCAGCAGCTTAGATTGGACTAGAGGGAATAAGCAGTTCTTC.

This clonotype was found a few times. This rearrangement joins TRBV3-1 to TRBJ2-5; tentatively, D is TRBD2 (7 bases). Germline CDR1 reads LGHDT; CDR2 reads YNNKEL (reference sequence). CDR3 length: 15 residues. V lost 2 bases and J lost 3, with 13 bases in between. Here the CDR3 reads CASSQRGAGEETQYF. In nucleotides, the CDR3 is TGTGCCAGCAGCCAAAGGGGGGCGGGAGAAGAGACCCAGTACTTC.

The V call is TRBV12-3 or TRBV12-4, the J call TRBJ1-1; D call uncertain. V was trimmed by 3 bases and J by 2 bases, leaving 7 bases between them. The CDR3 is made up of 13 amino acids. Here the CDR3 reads CASSFRYNTEAFF. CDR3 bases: TGTGCCAGCAGTTTTCGTTATAACACTGAAGCTTTCTTT.

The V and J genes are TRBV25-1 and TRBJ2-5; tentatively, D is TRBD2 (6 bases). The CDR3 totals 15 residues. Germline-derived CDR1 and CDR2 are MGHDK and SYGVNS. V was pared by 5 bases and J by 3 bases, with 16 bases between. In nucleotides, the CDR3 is TGTGCCAGCAGTTCCCTCTCTAGCGAAGAAGAGACCCAGTACTTC. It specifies CASSSLSSEEETQYF.

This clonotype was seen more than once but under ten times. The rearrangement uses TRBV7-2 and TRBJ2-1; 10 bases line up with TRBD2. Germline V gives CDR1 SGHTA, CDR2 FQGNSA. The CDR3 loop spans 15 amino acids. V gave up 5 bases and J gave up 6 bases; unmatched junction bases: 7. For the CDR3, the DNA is TGTGCCAGCAGCATGCTAGCGGGAGCTTCCAATGAGCAGTTCTTC. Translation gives CASSMLAGASNEQFF.

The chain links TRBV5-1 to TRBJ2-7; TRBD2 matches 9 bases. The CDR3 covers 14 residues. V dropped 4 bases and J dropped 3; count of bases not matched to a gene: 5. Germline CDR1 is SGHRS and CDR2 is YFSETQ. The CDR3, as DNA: TGCGCCAGCAGCCTCGGACTAGCGTACTACGAGCAGTACGTC. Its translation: CASSLGLAYYEQYV.

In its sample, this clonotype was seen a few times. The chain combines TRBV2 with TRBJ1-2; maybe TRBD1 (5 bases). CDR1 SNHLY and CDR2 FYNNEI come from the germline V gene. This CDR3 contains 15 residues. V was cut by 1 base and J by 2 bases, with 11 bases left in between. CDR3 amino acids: CASSEEFGGNYGYTF. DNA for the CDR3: TGTGCCAGCAGTGAAGAGTTCGGGGGGAACTATGGCTACACCTTC.

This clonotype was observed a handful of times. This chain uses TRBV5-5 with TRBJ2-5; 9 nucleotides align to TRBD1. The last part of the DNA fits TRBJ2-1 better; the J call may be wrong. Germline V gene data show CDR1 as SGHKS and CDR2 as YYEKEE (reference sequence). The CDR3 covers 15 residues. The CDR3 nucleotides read TGTGCCACAGAGCATGAGGGACAGGGATACAATGAGCAGTTCTTC. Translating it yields CATEHEGQGYNEQFF.

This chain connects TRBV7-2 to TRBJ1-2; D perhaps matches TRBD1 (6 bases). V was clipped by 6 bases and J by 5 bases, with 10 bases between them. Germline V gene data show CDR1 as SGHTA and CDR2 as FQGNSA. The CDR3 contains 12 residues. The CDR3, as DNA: TGTGCCAGCAGACCACAGGGTTATGGCTACACCTTC. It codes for CASRPQGYGYTF.

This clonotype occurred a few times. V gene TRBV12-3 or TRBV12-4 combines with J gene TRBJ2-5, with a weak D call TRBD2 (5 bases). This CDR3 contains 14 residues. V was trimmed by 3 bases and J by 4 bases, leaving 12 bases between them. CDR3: CASSFWERAETQYF. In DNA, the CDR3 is TGTGCCAGCAGTTTTTGGGAGAGGGCAGAGACCCAGTACTTC.

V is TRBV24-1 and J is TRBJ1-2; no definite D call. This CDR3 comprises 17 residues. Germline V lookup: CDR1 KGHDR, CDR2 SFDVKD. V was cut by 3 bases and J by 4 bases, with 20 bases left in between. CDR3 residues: CATSDAGISTGAYGYTF. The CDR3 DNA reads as TGTGCCACCAGTGATGCCGGGATATCGACGGGAGCCTATGGCTACACCTTC.

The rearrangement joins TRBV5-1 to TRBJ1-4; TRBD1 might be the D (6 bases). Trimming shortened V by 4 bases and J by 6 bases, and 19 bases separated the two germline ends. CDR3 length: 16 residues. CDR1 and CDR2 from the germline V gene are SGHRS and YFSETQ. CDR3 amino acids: CASSPATDRYDEKLFF. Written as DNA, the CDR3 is TGCGCCAGCAGCCCGGCAACCGACAGGTACGATGAAAAACTGTTTTTT. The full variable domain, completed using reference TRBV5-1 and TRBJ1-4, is KAGVTQTPRYLIKTRGQQVTLSCSPISGHRSVSWYQQTPGQGLQFLFEYFSETQRNKGNFPGRFSGRQFSNSRSEMNVSTLELGDSALYLCASSPATDRYDEKLFFGSGTQLSVL.

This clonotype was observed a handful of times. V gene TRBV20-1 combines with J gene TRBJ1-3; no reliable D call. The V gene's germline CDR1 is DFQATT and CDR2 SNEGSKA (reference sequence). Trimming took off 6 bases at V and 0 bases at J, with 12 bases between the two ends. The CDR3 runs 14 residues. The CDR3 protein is CSATAGSSGNTIYF. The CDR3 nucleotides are TGCAGTGCAACGGCGGGCAGCTCTGGAAACACCATATATTTT.

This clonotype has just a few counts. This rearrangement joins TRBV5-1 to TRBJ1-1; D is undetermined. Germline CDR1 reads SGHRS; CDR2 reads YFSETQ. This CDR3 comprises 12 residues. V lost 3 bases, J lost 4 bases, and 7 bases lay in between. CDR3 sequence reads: CASSYEFTEAFF. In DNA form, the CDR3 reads TGCGCCAGCAGCTACGAATTCACTGAAGCTTTCTTT.

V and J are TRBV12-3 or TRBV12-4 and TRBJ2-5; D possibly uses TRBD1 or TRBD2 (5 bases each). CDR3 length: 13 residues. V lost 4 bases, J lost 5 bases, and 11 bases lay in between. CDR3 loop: CASSWTPGETQYF. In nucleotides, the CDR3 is TGTGCCAGCAGTTGGACACCGGGGGAGACCCAGTACTTC.

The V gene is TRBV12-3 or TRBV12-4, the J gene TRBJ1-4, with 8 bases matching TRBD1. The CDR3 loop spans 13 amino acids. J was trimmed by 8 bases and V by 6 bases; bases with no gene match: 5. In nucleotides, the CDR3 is TGTGCCAGCAGACTAGGGACAGGCGAAAAACTGTTTTTT. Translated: CASRLGTGEKLFF.

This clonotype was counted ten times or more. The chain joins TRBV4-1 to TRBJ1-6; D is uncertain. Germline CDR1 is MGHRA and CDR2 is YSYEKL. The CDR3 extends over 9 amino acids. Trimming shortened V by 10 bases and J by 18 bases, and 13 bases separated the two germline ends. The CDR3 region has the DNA TGCGCCAACACGGACGGCCACCACTTT. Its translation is CANTDGHHF.